This T cell receptor beta chain comes out of a study of patients and donors after allogeneic stem cell transplantation (dated by TCRdb to the early 2020s). The receptor library was made with RT-PCR. The data were produced on a NextSeq 550. In TCRdb, the public reads were trimmed at Q25 with fastp and aligned with MiXCR, with productive beta chains retained. Every CDR3 protein is listed once, alongside the most common genes and DNA of its rows. The sample data list about 31,000 distinct CDR3 sequences, and 6.8% of these were observed just once. The top ten clones comprise approximately 35% of the sample. Compared with germline, V lacks 5 bases and J lacks 4 bases; bases without a gene match: 6. CDR1 and CDR2 are drawn from the germline V gene: KGHSH, LQKENI. The CDR3 spans 15 residues, from the cysteine through the phenylalanine. Only the CDR3 DNA is retained, 45 bases long and in frame from the first base.

This clonotype has a count of ten or more. Its cognate antigen has yet to be identified. No per-base quality is available; no much larger clone lies one base away. This clonotype originated in a human donor who was either an allogeneic HSCT recipient or a stem cell or donor lymphocyte infusion donor (not recorded which). It is not recorded whose cells these are; they may come from a transplant donor. The rearrangement combines TRBV18 with TRBJ1-1, and TRBD1 aligns with 11 junction nucleotides. The sample consisted of blood, either unsorted or a sorted T cell fraction (not recorded which). This receptor has the CDR3 CASSLDRGRGTEAFF. The DNA reads TGTGCCAGCTCATTGGACAGGGGGCGAGGCACTGAAGCTTTCTTT.